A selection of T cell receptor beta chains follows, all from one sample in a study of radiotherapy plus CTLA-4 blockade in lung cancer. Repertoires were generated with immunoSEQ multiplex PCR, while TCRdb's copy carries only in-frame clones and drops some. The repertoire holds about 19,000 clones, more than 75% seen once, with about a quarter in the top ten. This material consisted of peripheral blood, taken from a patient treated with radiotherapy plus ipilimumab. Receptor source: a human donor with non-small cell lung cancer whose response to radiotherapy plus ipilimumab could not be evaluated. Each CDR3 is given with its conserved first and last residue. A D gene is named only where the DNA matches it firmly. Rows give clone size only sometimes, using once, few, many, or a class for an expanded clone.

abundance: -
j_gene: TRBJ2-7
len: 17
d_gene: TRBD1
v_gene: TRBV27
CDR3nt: TGTGCCAGCAGTCCCCCCCAATTAGGGGGCAACTCCTACGAGCAGTACTTC
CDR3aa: CASSPPQLGGNSYEQYF

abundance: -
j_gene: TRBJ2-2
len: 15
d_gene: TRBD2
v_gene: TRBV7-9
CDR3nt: TGTGCCAGCAGCCCCGGGACTAGCGGGACCGGGGAGCTGTTTTTT
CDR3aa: CASSPGTSGTGELFF

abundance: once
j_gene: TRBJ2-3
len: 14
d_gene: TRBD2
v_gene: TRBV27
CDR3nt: TGTGCCAGTGGGACTAGCGGTAGCACAGATACGCAGTATTTT
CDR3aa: CASGTSGSTDTQYF

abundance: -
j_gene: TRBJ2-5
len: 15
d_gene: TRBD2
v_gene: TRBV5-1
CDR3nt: TGCGCCAGCAGCTTGCTAGCGGGAGAAAAGGAGACCCAGTACTTC
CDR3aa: CASSLLAGEKETQYF

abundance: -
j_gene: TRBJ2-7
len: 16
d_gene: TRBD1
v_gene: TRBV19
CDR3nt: TGTGCCAGTAGCCTGACCAGGGGGCGGGGCCTTTACGAGCAGTACTTC
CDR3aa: CASSLTRGRGLYEQYF

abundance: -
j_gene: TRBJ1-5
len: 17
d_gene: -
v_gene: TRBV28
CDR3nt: TGTGCCAGCAGTGGATACAGGGCGCTGAGAGGGAATCAGCCCCAGCATTTT
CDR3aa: CASSGYRALRGNQPQHF

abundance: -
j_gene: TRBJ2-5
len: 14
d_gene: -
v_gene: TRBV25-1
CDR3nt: TGTGCCAGCAGTGTCGTAGGGGATGGGGAGACCCAGTACTTC
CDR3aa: CASSVVGDGETQYF

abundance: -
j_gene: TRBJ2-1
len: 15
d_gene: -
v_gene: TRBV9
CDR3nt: TGTGCCAGCAGCCGAACGGGATCCCATGGCAATGAGCAGTTCTTC
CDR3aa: CASSRTGSHGNEQFF

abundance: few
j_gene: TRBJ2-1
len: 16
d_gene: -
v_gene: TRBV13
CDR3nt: TGTGCCAGCAGCTTAAGCGGACAGAGCTCCTACAATGAGCAGTTCTTC
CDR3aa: CASSLSGQSSYNEQFF

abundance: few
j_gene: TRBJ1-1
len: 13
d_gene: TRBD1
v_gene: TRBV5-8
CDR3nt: TGTGCCAGCAGCTTGGGACAGGGTGTCGGAGCTTTCTTT
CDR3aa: CASSLGQGVGAFF

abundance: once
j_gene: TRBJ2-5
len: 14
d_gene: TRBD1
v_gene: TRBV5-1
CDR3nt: TGCGCCAGCAGCACAGGGGGCATAACGGAGACCCAGTACTTC
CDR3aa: CASSTGGITETQYF

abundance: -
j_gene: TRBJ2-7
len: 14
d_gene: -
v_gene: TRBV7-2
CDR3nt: TGTGCCAGCAGGTCTGGAGGGAGTATCTACGAGCAGTACTTC
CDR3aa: CASRSGGSIYEQYF

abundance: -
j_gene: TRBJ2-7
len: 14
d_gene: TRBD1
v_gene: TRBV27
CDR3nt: TGTGCCAGCAGTTTTACAGGGGTAGGCTACGAGCAGTACTTC
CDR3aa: CASSFTGVGYEQYF

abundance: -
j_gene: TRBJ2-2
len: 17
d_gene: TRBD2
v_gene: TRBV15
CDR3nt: TGTGCCACCAGCAGAGATGAAGCGGGAGGGCCGGACGGGGAGCTGTTTTTT
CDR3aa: CATSRDEAGGPDGELFF

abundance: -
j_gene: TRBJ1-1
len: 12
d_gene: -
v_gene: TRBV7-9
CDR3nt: TGTGCCAGCAGCCCATGGAACACTGAAGCTTTCTTT
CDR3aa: CASSPWNTEAFF

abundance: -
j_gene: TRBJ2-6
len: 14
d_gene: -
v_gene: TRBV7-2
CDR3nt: TGTGCCAGCAGCTTTACTCCTGGGGCCAACGTCCTGACTTTC
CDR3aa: CASSFTPGANVLTF

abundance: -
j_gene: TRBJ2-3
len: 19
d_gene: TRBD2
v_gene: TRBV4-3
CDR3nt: TGCGCCAGCAGCCAAGGACTAGCGGGGGGCCCAGCAACACGAGATACGCAGTATTTT
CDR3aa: CASSQGLAGGPATRDTQYF

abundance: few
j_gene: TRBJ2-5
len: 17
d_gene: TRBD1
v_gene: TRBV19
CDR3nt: TGTGCCAGTAGTATTTGGGGTATCCAGGGGGCTCGCGAGACCCAGTACTTC
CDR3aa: CASSIWGIQGARETQYF

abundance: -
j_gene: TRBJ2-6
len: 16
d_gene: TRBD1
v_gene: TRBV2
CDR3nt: TGTGCCAGCAGTGCTTCCAGGGGGCCAGGGGCCAACGTCCTGACTTTC
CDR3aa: CASSASRGPGANVLTF

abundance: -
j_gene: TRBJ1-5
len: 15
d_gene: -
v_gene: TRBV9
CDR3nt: TGTGCCAGCAGCGTAGCGGGAATGGTGAGTCAGCCCCAGCATTTT
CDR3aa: CASSVAGMVSQPQHF

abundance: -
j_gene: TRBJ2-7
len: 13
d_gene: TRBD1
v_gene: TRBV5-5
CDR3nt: TGTGCCAGCAGCTTGGGGACAGGCTACGAGCAGTACTTC
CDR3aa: CASSLGTGYEQYF

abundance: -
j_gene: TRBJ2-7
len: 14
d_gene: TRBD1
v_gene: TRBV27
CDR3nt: TGTGCCAGCAGTCAGCAGGGGGCCAGGTACGAGCAGTACTTC
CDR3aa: CASSQQGARYEQYF

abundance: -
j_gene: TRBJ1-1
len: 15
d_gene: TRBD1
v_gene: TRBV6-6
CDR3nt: TGTGCCAGCAGTGGCCGAGACAGGGGGAACACTGAAGCTTTCTTT
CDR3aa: CASSGRDRGNTEAFF

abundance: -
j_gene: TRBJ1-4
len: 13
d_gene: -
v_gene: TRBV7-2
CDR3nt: TGTGCCAGCAGCGTCGAACAGAATGAAAAACTGTTTTTT
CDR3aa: CASSVEQNEKLFF

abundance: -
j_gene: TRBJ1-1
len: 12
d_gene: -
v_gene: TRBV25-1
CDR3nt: TGTGCCAGCAGTAGCGGGGGGCGTGAAGCTTTCTTT
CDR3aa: CASSSGGREAFF

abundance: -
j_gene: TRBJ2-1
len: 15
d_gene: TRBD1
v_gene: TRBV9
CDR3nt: TGTGCCAGCAGCGTAGCGGGGACAGGGGGCAATGAGCAGTTCTTC
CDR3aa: CASSVAGTGGNEQFF

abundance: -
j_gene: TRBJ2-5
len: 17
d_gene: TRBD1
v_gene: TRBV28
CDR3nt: TGTGCCAGCAGCCAGGACAGGGGGGGGAGTAAACAAGAGACCCAGTACTTC
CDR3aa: CASSQDRGGSKQETQYF

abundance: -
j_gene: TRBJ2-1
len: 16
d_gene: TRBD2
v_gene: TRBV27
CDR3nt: TGTGCCAGCAGTTCAAGCGGGGGGCCCGATAGGTATGAGCAGTTCTTC
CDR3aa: CASSSSGGPDRYEQFF

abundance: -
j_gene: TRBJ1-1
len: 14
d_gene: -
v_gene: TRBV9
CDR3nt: TGTGCCAGCAGCGTAGTTCCCGAGGCATCTGAAGCTTTCTTT
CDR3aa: CASSVVPEASEAFF

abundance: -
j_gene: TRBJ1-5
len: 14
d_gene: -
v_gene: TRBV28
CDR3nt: TGTGCCAGCAGTCTCGTGGGCCCCAATCAGCCCCAGCATTTT
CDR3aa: CASSLVGPNQPQHF

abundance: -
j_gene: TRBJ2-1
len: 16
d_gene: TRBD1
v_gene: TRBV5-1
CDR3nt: TGCGCCAGCAGCCACACGCCGGGACAGGGGTCCAATGAGCAGTTCTTC
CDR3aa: CASSHTPGQGSNEQFF

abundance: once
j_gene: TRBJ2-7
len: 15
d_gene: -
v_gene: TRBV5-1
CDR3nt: TGCGCCAGCACTTCGGGGGGGACAGGGTACTACGAGCAGTACTTC
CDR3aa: CASTSGGTGYYEQYF

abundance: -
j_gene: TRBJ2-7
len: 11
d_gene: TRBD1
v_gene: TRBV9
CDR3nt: TGTGCCAGCAGCGCAGGGGGTGAGCAGTACTTC
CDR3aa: CASSAGGEQYF

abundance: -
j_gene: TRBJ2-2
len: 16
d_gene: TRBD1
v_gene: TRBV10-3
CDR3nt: TGTGCCATCAGTGAGCTACTGACAGGGGGTGTCGGGGAGCTGTTTTTT
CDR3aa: CAISELLTGGVGELFF

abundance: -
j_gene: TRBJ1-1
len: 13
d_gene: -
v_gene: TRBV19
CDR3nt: TGTGCCAGTAGTATCGGCCCGGCAGGGAAAGCTTTCTTT
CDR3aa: CASSIGPAGKAFF

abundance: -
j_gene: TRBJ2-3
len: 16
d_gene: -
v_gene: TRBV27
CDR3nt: TGTGCCAGCAACAAGCCAGGCGGGGCCCACACAGATACGCAGTATTTT
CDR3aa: CASNKPGGAHTDTQYF

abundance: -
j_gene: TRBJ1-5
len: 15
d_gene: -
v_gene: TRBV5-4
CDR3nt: TGTGCCAGCAGCTCCGGCGGGGGGGTGGATCAGCCCCAGCATTTT
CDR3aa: CASSSGGGVDQPQHF

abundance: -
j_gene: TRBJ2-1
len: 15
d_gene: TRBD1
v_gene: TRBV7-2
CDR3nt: TGTGCCAGCAGCTTAGGAGTACAGGGGAAAGGTGAGCAGTTCTTC
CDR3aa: CASSLGVQGKGEQFF

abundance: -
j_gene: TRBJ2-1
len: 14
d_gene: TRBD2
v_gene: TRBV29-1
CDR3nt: TGCAGCGTTGTTTCAGCGGGGCCCTACAATGAGCAGTTCTTC
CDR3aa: CSVVSAGPYNEQFF

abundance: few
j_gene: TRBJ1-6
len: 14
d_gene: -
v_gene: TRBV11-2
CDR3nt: TGTGCCAGCAGCCAAGCCGGTATTTATTCACCCCTCCACTTT
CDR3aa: CASSQAGIYSPLHF

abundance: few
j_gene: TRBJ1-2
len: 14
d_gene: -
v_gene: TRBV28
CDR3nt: TGTGCCAGCAGTTCGGGAAGCAGAGGATATGGCTACACCTTC
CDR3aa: CASSSGSRGYGYTF

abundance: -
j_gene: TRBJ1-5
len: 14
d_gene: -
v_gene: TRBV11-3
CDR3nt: TGTGCCAGCAGCCCCCTCACGGAGGGTCAGCCCCAGCATTTT
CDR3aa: CASSPLTEGQPQHF

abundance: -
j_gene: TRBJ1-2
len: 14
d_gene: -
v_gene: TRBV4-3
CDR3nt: TGCGCCAGCAGCCAAGGGGCAGAGAACTATGGCTACACCTTC
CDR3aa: CASSQGAENYGYTF

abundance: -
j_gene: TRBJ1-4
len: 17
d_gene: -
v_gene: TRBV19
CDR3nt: TGTGCCAGTAGTCCCCGCTCCGGAACAGACCTAAATGAAAAACTGTTTTTT
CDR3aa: CASSPRSGTDLNEKLFF

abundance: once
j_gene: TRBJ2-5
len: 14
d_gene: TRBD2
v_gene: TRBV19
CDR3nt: TGTGCCAGTAGTATCGGGGGGGGCGCCGAGACCCAGTACTTC
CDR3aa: CASSIGGGAETQYF

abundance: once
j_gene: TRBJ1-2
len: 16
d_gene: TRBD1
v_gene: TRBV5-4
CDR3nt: TGTGCCAGCAGCTTACAGGGGGCGAGGGTTAACTATGGCTACACCTTC
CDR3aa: CASSLQGARVNYGYTF

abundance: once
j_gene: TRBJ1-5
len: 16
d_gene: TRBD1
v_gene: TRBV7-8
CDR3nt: TGTGCCAGCACCCTAAAAGGACAGGAAGTCAATCAGCCCCAGCATTTT
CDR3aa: CASTLKGQEVNQPQHF